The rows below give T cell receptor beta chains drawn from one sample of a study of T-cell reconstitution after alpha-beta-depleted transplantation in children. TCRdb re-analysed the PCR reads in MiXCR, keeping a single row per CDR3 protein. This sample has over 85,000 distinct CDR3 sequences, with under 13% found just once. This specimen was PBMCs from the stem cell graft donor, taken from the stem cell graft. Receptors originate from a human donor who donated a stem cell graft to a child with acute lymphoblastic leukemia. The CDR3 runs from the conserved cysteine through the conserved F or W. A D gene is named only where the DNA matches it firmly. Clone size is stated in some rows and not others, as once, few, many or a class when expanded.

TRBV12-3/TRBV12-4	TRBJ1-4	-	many	CASSYNEKLFF	TGTGCCAGCAGTTATAATGAAAAACTGTTTTTT
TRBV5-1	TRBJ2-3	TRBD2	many	CASSPLADSDTQYF	TGCGCCAGCAGCCCCCTAGCGGATTCCGATACGCAGTATTTT
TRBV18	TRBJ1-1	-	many	CASSPPGYAFF	TGTGCCAGCTCACCACCGGGTTATGCTTTCTTT
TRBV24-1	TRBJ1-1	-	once	CATSHLGHTEAFF	TGTGCCACCAGTCATTTAGGGCACACTGAAGCTTTCTTC
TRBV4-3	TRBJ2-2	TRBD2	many	CASSQEPGGTGELFF	TGCGCCAGCAGCCAAGAACCGGGGGGCACCGGGGAGCTGTTTTTT
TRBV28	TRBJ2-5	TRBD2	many	CASSFPSKGEGIETQYF	TGTGCCAGCAGTTTCCCCTCCAAAGGGGAGGGCATCGAGACCCAGTACTTC
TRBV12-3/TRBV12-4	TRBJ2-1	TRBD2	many	CASRELAGGDGTFF	TGTGCCAGCAGAGAACTAGCGGGAGGGGATGGAACGTTCTTC
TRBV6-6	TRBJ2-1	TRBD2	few	CASSYKRENEQFF	TGTGCCAGCAGTTACAAGCGGGAGAATGAGCAGTTCTTC
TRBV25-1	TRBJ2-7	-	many	CASSEFEGSKDEQYF	TGTGCCAGCAGTGAATTCGAGGGGAGTAAGGACGAGCAGTACTTC
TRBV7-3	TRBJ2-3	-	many	CASSLKGGQTQYF	TGTGCCAGCAGCTTGAAGGGCGGGCAGACGCAGTATTTT
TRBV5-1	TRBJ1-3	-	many	CASSLNSAGNTIYF	TGCGCCAGCAGCTTGAATAGCGCCGGGAACACCATATATTTT
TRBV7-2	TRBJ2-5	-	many	CASSLPVNSFETQYF	TGTGCCAGCAGCTTACCGGTGAACTCCTTTGAGACCCAGTACTTC
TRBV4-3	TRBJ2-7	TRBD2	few	CASSVQAGGPGEQYF	TGCGCCAGCAGCGTACAAGCGGGAGGGCCTGGCGAGCAGTACTTC
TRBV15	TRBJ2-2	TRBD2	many	CATSPTRLAGGGNTGELFF	TGTGCCACCAGCCCTACTCGTCTAGCGGGGGGAGGTAACACCGGGGAGCTGTTTTTT
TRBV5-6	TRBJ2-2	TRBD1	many	CASSSAGQGRTGELFF	TGTGCCAGCAGCTCGGCCGGACAGGGTCGCACCGGGGAGCTGTTTTTT
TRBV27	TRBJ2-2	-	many	CASSRGAGMFRRELFF	TGTGCCAGCAGCCGAGGGGCAGGGATGTTTCGCCGGGAGCTGTTTTTT
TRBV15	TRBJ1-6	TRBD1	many	CATSKDRSNSPLHF	TGTGCCACCAGCAAGGACAGGAGTAATTCACCCCTCCACTTT
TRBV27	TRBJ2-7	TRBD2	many	CASSPVSGGMSYEQYF	TGTGCCAGCAGTCCTGTATCCGGGGGGATGTCCTACGAGCAGTACTTC
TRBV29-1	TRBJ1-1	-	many	CSVGAGRAEAFF	TGCAGCGTTGGGGCAGGGAGGGCTGAAGCTTTCTTT
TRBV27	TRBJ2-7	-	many	CASSSGDAYEQYF	TGTGCCAGCAGTTCGGGGGACGCCTACGAGCAGTACTTC
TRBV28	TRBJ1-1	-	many	CASSLPDKMNTEAFF	TGTGCCAGCAGTTTGCCGGACAAGATGAACACTGAAGCTTTCTTT
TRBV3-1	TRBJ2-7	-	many	CASSQDNGVGPDEQYF	TGTGCCAGCAGCCAAGATAACGGGGTGGGGCCAGACGAGCAGTACTTC
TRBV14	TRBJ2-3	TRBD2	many	CASSQAVSGRTDTQYF	TGTGCCAGCAGCCAAGCGGTGAGCGGGAGGACAGATACGCAGTATTTT
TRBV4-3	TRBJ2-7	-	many	CASSQDWVEGLSYEQYF	TGCGCCAGCAGCCAAGATTGGGTGGAGGGGCTCTCCTACGAGCAGTACTTC
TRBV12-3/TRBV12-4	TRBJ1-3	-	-	CASSFRRSGPNTIYF	TGTGCCAGCAGTTTCCGCCGATCCGGACCAAACACCATATATTTT
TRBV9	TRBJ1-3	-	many	CASSATWGLGNTIYF	TGTGCCAGCAGCGCCACGTGGGGGCTCGGAAACACCATATATTTT
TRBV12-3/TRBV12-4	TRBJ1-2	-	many	CASSFDRYYGYTF	TGTGCCAGCAGTTTCGACAGATACTATGGCTACACCTTC
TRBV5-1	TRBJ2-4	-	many	CASSLIPSRWQRPENIQYF	TGCGCCAGCAGCTTGATACCTAGCAGGTGGCAGCGCCCGGAAAACATTCAGTACTTC
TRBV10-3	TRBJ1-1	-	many	CAISVRDEMEAFF	TGTGCCATCAGTGTCCGGGACGAAATGGAAGCTTTCTTT
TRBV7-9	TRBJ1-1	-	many	CASSSSGVAEAFF	TGTGCCAGCAGCTCATCAGGGGTTGCTGAAGCTTTCTTT
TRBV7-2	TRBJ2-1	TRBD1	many	CASSRTGSPYNEQFF	TGTGCCAGCAGCCGGACAGGGAGCCCCTACAATGAGCAGTTCTTC
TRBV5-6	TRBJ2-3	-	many	CASSLVPVQSDTQYF	TGTGCCAGCAGCTTGGTGCCAGTACAGTCAGATACGCAGTATTTT
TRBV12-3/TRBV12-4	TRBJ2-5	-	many	CASSFSGGPSGTQYF	TGTGCCAGCAGTTTCTCTGGGGGGCCTTCAGGGACCCAGTACTTC
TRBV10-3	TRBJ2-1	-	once	CAISGALSSYNEQFF	TGTGCCATCAGTGGGGCCCTGAGCTCCTACAATGAGCAGTTCTTC
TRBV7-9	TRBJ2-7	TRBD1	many	CASSFYTGGNEQYF	TGTGCCAGCAGCTTCTATACAGGGGGCAACGAGCAGTACTTC
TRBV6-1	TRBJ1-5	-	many	CASSEAGGSFQPQHF	TGTGCCAGCAGTGAAGCCGGGGGGTCGTTTCAGCCCCAGCATTTT
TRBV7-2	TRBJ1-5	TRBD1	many	CASSLESGGGQPQHF	TGTGCCAGCAGCCTTGAATCAGGGGGCGGACAGCCCCAGCATTTT
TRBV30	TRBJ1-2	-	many	CAWSPIYGYTF	TGTGCCTGGAGTCCTATCTATGGCTACACCTTC
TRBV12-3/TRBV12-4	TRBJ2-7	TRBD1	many	CASSTGTGGNEQYF	TGTGCCAGCAGTACCGGGACAGGGGGCAACGAGCAGTACTTC
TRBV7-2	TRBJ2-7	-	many	CASSSDPGLPTEEQYF	TGTGCCAGCAGCTCCGATCCGGGACTCCCCACTGAGGAGCAGTACTTC
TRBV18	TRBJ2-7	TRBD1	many	CASRHEDRATYEQYF	TGTGCCAGCCGACACGAGGACAGGGCGACCTACGAGCAGTACTTC
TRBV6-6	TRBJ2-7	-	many	CASSYPGINEQYF	TGTGCCAGCAGTTACCCAGGGATAAACGAGCAGTACTTC
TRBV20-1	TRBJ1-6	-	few	CSASDPNWGHSPLHF	TGCAGTGCTAGCGACCCCAACTGGGGCCATTCACCCCTCCACTTT
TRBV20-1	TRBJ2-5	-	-	CCARAQAGRNTRETQYF	TGCTGTGCACGGGCTCAGGCGGGAAGGAACACAAGAGAGACCCAGTACTTC
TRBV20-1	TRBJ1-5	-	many	CSASRGLDLEPQHF	TGCAGTGCTAGTAGGGGACTCGATCTAGAGCCCCAGCATTTT